Included here is one T cell receptor (beta chain) sequence, with context. An amount of RNA that ranged from 0.5 to 1 ug was reverse transcribed with random hexamers. TCRdb redid the calling of the immunoSEQ multiplex PCR reads with MiXCR, one entry per CDR3 protein. The data show just over 300,000 distinct CDR3 sequences, 92% seen once. The source of the sample is a study of CD8 T cells in Susac syndrome. From germline, CDR1 is DFQATT and CDR2 SNEGSKA (reference sequence). Trimming took 1 base from V and 11 from J, leaving 11 bases between them. The CDR3 has 11 amino acids. The receptor comes from a human donor with multiple sclerosis. The rearrangement links TRBV20-1 to TRBJ1-1; no reliable D call. The sequenced material came from CD4+ T cells from PBMCs. DNA for the CDR3: TGCAGTGCTAGAGTGCCGGCGGTGGCTTTCTTT. Its protein product is CSARVPAVAFF.